The T cell receptor beta chain described here comes from a study of Ad26.COV2.S vaccination and SARS-CoV-2 variants. Overall study: Donor was assigned to the Ad26.COV2.S arm of trial COV1001. By the intramuscular route, Ad26.COV2.S was given once, or twice 56 days apart.

General study findings and limits: Possibly, TCR breadth and depth analyses underestimated total T cell responses. Vaccine recipients surpassed placebo recipients in spike-specific TCR breadth.

As for treatment: roughly 20 received Ad26.COV2.S at low or high dose, single or two shots; roughly five received placebo; per-sample allocation not given. The study sampled participants on day 63 after the first vaccine or placebo injection. TCRdb's table, derived via immunoSEQ multiplex PCR, lists solely in-frame clones and lacks some. The profile covers roughly 700,000 clones, with roughly 90% appearing a single time and about 1.5% taken by the ten largest. The CDR3 has 13 residues. The V end lost 3 bases, the J end lost 6 bases, and 8 bases lay between the germline ends. CDR1 is SGHDN and CDR2 is FVKESK in the germline V gene. On this clone: The antigen is not known.

The specimen comprised peripheral blood, sampled in a trial of Ad26.COV2.S vaccine versus placebo. The receptor was derived from a person between 18 and 65 years old who received the Ad26.COV2.S COVID-19 vaccine or a placebo. The V call is TRBV14, the J call TRBJ2-2; D may be TRBD2 (6 bases). The CDR3 loop reads CASSHRLAGELFF. The CDR3 region has the DNA TGTGCCAGCAGCCACCGACTAGCCGGGGAGCTGTTTTTT.